These T cell receptor beta chains were read from a single sample in a study of cytomegalovirus exposure and HLA in healthy donors. Sequenced by immunoSEQ multiplex PCR; TCRdb stores in-frame clones only, minus some. The data contain roughly 90,000 clones, roughly four fifths of them singletons. Material: PBMCs. The receptors derive from a man aged 25-45 years in good health and CMV-seropositive. The CDR3 runs from the conserved cysteine through the conserved F or W. D genes are given only for firm matches. Part of the rows lack a size; the others show once, few, many or a class for expanded clones.

v_call,clone_size,j_call,d_call,cdr3_aa,cdr3_nt
TRBV6-5,.,TRBJ1-2,TRBD1,CASSYFGTGGYGYTF,TGTGCCAGCAGTTACTTTGGGACAGGGGGCTATGGCTACACCTTC
TRBV10-3,few,TRBJ2-1,.,CAISQGPVTPHKEQFF,TGTGCCATCAGCCAGGGTCCGGTGACTCCTCACAAGGAGCAGTTCTTC
TRBV30,.,TRBJ1-5,.,CAWSDSSNQPQHF,TGTGCCTGGAGCGACAGTAGCAATCAGCCCCAGCATTTT
TRBV28,.,TRBJ1-6,.,CASSLPGVSSYNSPLHF,TGTGCCAGCAGTTTACCAGGGGTGAGCTCCTATAATTCACCCCTCCACTTT
TRBV5-1,.,TRBJ2-7,TRBD2,CASSFLLAGGPVEQYF,TGCGCCAGCAGCTTCCTACTAGCGGGAGGGCCTGTTGAGCAGTACTTC
TRBV28,.,TRBJ2-4,.,CASTLGGADIQYF,TGTGCCAGCACCCTAGGAGGGGCTGACATTCAGTACTTC
TRBV10-3,.,TRBJ2-2,.,CAIRNRLTGELFF,TGTGCCATCAGAAATAGACTAACCGGGGAGCTGTTTTTT
TRBV7-9,.,TRBJ2-1,TRBD2,CSSSLDRAGVFAHNEQFF,TGTTCCAGCAGCTTAGATCGAGCGGGAGTTTTCGCCCACAATGAGCAGTTCTTC
TRBV7-8,few,TRBJ1-1,.,CASSSILRGEAFF,TGTGCCAGCAGCTCAATTCTCCGGGGTGAAGCTTTCTTT
TRBV11-3,.,TRBJ2-1,TRBD2,CASSSGGSSEQFF,TGTGCCAGCAGCTCGGGCGGGAGTAGTGAGCAGTTCTTC
TRBV28,.,TRBJ2-7,TRBD1,CASSLSGQDYEQYF,TGTGCCAGCAGTTTATCGGGACAGGACTACGAGCAGTACTTC
TRBV5-8,few,TRBJ2-1,TRBD2,CASSLEAGTSGRFYEQFF,TGTGCCAGCAGCTTGGAGGCGGGTACTAGCGGGAGATTCTATGAGCAGTTCTTC
TRBV10-3,.,TRBJ1-2,.,CAISDPPPDRSYGYTF,TGTGCCATCAGTGACCCCCCGCCGGACAGAAGCTATGGCTACACCTTC
TRBV11-3,.,TRBJ2-1,.,CASSLALAGSSYNEQFF,TGTGCCAGCAGCTTAGCATTGGCGGGAAGCTCCTACAATGAGCAGTTCTTC
TRBV5-4,.,TRBJ2-7,.,CASSPPTGYEQYF,TGTGCCAGCAGCCCGCCTACAGGGTACGAGCAGTACTTC
TRBV7-2,once,TRBJ2-1,TRBD2,CASSLGEGLGEQFF,TGTGCCAGCAGCTTAGGGGAGGGGCTGGGTGAGCAGTTCTTC
TRBV4-2,.,TRBJ2-3,.,CASSQDGVTGSTDTQYF,TGTGCCAGCAGCCAAGATGGGGTGACAGGCTCCACAGATACGCAGTATTTT
TRBV28,once,TRBJ1-5,.,CAGLGNGPGQPQHF,TGTGCCGGCCTTGGAAACGGTCCGGGGCAGCCCCAGCATTTT
TRBV27,.,TRBJ2-1,.,CATQPLGAHYNEQFF,TGTGCCACCCAACCCTTGGGGGCCCACTACAATGAGCAGTTCTTC
TRBV14,.,TRBJ2-7,TRBD1,CASSQDRGYYEQYF,TGTGCCAGCAGCCAAGACAGGGGGTACTACGAGCAGTACTTC
TRBV7-9,.,TRBJ2-7,TRBD1,CASSSSPTTGGYEQYF,TGTGCCAGCAGTTCCTCCCCCACCACAGGGGGCTACGAGCAGTACTTC
TRBV6-6,.,TRBJ2-5,TRBD1,CASSQGAGQYF,TGTGCCAGCAGCCAGGGGGCCGGGCAGTACTTC
TRBV28,.,TRBJ1-1,.,CASSLLGDTEAFF,TGTGCCAGCAGTTTATTAGGGGACACTGAAGCTTTCTTT
TRBV28,once,TRBJ1-3,.,CASGLGALAGNTIYF,TGTGCCAGCGGCCTGGGGGCGTTGGCTGGAAACACCATATATTTT
TRBV6-4,.,TRBJ2-5,.,CASSWLPGETQYF,TGTGCCAGCAGTTGGCTACCGGGGGAGACCCAGTACTTC
TRBV6-5,few,TRBJ1-4,TRBD1,CASSLTGGTNEKLFF,TGTGCCAGCAGTCTCACAGGGGGCACTAATGAAAAACTGTTTTTT
TRBV7-6,.,TRBJ2-7,.,CASSAGRGSGFSYEQYF,TGTGCCAGCAGCGCGGGGAGAGGGTCCGGTTTCTCCTACGAGCAGTACTTC
TRBV5-1,.,TRBJ1-6,.,CASSTETVTYNSPLHF,TGCGCCAGCAGCACGGAGACAGTGACCTATAATTCACCCCTCCACTTT
TRBV4-1,.,TRBJ2-2,TRBD2,CASSQVVAGGDTGELFF,TGCGCCAGCAGCCAGGTAGTAGCGGGAGGCGACACCGGGGAGCTGTTTTTT
TRBV6-1,.,TRBJ1-2,.,CASSATGTYGYTF,TGTGCCAGCAGTGCTACAGGGACCTATGGCTACACCTTC
TRBV19,.,TRBJ1-1,TRBD1,CASSIAGTGPWTAFF,TGTGCCAGTAGTATCGCCGGGACAGGGCCTTGGACAGCTTTCTTT
TRBV1,.,TRBJ1-2,.,CTTGEGQEWDYGYTF,TGCACCACGGGGGAGGGTCAAGAATGGGACTATGGCTACACCTTC
TRBV28,once,TRBJ2-3,.,CASSSADTQYF,TGTGCCAGCAGTAGTGCGGATACGCAGTATTTT
TRBV6-6,few,TRBJ1-3,TRBD1,CASSQTGENTIYF,TGTGCCAGCAGTCAGACAGGGGAGAACACCATATATTTT
TRBV30,.,TRBJ1-1,.,CAWVGERGWDTEAFF,TGTGCCTGGGTTGGAGAACGGGGATGGGACACTGAAGCTTTCTTT
TRBV27,.,TRBJ2-5,.,CASKSLGTQYF,TGTGCCAGCAAATCCCTAGGGACCCAGTACTTC
TRBV4-2,.,TRBJ2-7,TRBD2,CASSQAGGGQYF,TGTGCCAGCAGCCAAGCGGGGGGAGGGCAGTACTTC
TRBV15,.,TRBJ2-1,TRBD2,CATSGPTSGVYNEQFF,TGTGCCACCAGCGGGCCGACTAGCGGAGTCTACAATGAGCAGTTCTTC
TRBV28,once,TRBJ2-7,.,CASSLSGGQLYEQYF,TGTGCCAGCAGTTTATCGGGGGGCCAACTCTACGAGCAGTACTTC
TRBV6-4,.,TRBJ2-2,TRBD2,CASSEIAAGGKTGELFF,TGTGCCAGCAGTGAGATTGCGGCGGGAGGAAAGACCGGGGAGCTGTTTTTT
TRBV7-2,few,TRBJ2-7,.,CASSTGSYEQYF,TGTGCCAGCAGCACAGGGTCCTACGAGCAGTACTTC
TRBV5-1,few,TRBJ2-3,.,CASSFAGPIGGDTQYF,TGCGCCAGCAGCTTCGCGGGACCGATAGGCGGGGATACGCAGTATTTT
TRBV5-6,.,TRBJ2-3,TRBD2,CASTMTSGKGPERQYF,TGTGCCAGCACCATGACTAGCGGGAAGGGGCCGGAGAGACAGTATTTT
TRBV7-9,.,TRBJ2-1,.,CASSFREYRATYNEQFF,TGTGCCAGCAGCTTTCGGGAATACAGGGCCACCTACAATGAGCAGTTCTTC